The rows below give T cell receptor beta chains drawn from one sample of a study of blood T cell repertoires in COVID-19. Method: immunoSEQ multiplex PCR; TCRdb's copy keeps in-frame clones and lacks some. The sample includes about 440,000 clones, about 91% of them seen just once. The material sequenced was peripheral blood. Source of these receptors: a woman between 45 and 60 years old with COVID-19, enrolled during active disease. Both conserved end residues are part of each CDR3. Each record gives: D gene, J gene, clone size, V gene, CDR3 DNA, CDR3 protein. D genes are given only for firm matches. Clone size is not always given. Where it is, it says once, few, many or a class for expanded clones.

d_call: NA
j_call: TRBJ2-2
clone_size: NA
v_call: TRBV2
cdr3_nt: TGTGCCAGCAGACCCCTAGGTCAGGGTAGGACCGGGGAGCTGTTTTTT
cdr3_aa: CASRPLGQGRTGELFF

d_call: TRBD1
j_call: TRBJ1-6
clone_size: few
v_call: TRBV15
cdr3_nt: TGTGCCACCAGCAGAGTCGACAGGGGTAATTCACCCCTCCACTTT
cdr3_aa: CATSRVDRGNSPLHF

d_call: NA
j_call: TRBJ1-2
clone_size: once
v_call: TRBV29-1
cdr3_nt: TGCAGCGTTGAGGAGGGCTATGGCTACACCTTC
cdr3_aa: CSVEEGYGYTF

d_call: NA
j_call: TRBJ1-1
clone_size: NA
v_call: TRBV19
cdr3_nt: TGTGCCAGTAGTATAATTGGGGAACTGGGACTTAAGGAAGCTTTCTTT
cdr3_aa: CASSIIGELGLKEAFF

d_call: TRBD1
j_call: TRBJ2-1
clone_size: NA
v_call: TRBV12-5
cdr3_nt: TGTGCTAGTGGCTCGACAGGGGAAAATGAGCAGTTCTTC
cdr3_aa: CASGSTGENEQFF

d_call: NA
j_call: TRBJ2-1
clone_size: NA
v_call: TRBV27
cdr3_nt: NA
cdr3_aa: CASSSSRAGGDEQFF

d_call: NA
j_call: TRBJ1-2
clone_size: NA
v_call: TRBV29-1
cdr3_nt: TGCAGCGTCGGTGGCTACACCTTC
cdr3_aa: CSVGGYTF

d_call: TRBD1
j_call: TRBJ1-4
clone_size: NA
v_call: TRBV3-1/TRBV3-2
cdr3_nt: TGTGCCAGCAGGACAGGGGGTGAAAAACTGTTTTTT
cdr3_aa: CASRTGGEKLFF

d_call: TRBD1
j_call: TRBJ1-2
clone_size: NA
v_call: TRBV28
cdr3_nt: TGTGCCAGCACCCGACAGGGGGAGGATGGCTACACCTTC
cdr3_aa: CASTRQGEDGYTF

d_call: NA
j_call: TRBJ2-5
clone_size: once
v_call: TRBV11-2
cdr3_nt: TGTGCCAGCACCCTTCAGGGCGAGACCCAGTACTTC
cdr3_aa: CASTLQGETQYF

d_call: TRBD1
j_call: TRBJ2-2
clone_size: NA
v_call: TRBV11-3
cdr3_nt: TGTGCCAGCAGCCGGGGACAGGGGTCCGGGGAGCTGTTTTTT
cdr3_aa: CASSRGQGSGELFF

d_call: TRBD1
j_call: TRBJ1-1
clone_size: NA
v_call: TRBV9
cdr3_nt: TGTGCCAGCAGCGCCGGGACAGGGGCAGCTAGTGAAGCTTTCTTT
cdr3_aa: CASSAGTGAASEAFF

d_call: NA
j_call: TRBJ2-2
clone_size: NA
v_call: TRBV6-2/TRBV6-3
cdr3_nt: TGTGCCAGCAGTAAGCTCACCGGGGAGCTGTTTTTT
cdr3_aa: CASSKLTGELFF

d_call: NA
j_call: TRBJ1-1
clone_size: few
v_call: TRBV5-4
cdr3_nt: TGTGCCAGCAGCTTTGCGGGGAGAAACACTGAAGCTTTCTTT
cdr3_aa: CASSFAGRNTEAFF

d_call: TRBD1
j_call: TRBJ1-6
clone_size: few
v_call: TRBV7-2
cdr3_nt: TGTGCCAGCAGCCGGACAGGGGCGAATTCACCCCTCCACTTT
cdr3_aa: CASSRTGANSPLHF

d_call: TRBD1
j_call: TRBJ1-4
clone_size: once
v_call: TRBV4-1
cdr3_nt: TGCGCCAGCAGCGACAGGGCTGGCACTAATGAAAAACTGTTTTTT
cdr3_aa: CASSDRAGTNEKLFF

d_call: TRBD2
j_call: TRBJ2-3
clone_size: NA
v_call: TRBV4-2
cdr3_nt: TGTGCCAGCAGCCACCGACTAGCGGGGGAGGGTACGCAGTATTTT
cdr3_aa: CASSHRLAGEGTQYF

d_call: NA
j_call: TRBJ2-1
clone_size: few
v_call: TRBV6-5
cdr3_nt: TGTGCCACCTCCGGTCAGCGGAGCTCCTACAATGAGCAGTTCTTC
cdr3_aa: CATSGQRSSYNEQFF

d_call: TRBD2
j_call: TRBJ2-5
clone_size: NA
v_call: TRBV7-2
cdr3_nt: TGTGCCAGCAGCCTTACTAGCGGGGGGTACGAGACCCAGTACTTC
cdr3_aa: CASSLTSGGYETQYF

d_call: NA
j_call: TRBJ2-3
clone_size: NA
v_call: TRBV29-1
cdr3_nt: TGCAGCGTCCGCAGGGTAATTGCTGATACGCAGTATTTT
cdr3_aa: CSVRRVIADTQYF

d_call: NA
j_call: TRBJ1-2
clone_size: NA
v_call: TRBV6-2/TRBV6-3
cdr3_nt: TGTGCCAGCAGTAAACTCGACCAGGGGGGCTACACCTTC
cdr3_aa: CASSKLDQGGYTF

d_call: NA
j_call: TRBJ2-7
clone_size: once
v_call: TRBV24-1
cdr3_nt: TGTGCCACCAGTGACGACGAGCAGTACTTC
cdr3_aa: CATSDDEQYF

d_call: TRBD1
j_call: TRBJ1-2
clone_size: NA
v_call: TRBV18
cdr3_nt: TGTGCCAGCTCACCAATAGCCTCCGGGACAGGGAATGGCTACACCTTC
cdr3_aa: CASSPIASGTGNGYTF

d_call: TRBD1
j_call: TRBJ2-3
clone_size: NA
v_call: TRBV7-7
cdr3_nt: TGTGCCAGCAGCTTATACAGGGGGCCCACAGATACGCAGTATTTT
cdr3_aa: CASSLYRGPTDTQYF

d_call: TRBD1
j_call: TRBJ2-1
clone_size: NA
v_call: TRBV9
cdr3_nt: TGTGCCAGCAGCCTGCGACAGGGTACCTACAATGAGCAGTTCTTC
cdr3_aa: CASSLRQGTYNEQFF

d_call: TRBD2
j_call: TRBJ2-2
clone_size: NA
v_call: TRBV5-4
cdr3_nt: TGTGCCAGCAGCTTGCGGGGGGTTCGGGAGCTGTTTTTT
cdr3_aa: CASSLRGVRELFF

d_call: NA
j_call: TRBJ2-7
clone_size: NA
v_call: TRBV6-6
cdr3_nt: TGTGCCAGCAATAGGGACACTTCCTACGAGCAGTACTTC
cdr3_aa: CASNRDTSYEQYF

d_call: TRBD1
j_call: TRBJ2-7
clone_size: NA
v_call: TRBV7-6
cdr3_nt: TGTGCCAGCAGCTTAGCCGGGACAGGGAACTACGAGCAGTACTTC
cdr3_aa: CASSLAGTGNYEQYF

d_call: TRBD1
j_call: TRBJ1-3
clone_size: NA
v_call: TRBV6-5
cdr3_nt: TGTGCCAGCGGGACAGGGAGCCTAACCGGAAACACCATATATTTT
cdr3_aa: CASGTGSLTGNTIYF

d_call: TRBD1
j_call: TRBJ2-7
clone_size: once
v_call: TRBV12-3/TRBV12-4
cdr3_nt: TGTGCCAGCAGGCCGACAGGGACGAACGAGCAGTACTTC
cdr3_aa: CASRPTGTNEQYF

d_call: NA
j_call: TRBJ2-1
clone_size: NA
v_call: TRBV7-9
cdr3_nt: TGTGCCAGCAGCGCCCGGAATGAGCAGTTCTTC
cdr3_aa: CASSARNEQFF

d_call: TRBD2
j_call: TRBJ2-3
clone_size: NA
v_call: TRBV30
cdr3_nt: TGTGCCTGGATGGGGGGGAATACGCAGTATTTT
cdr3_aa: CAWMGGNTQYF

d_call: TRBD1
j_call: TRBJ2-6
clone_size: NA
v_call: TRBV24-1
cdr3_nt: TGTGCCACCGGGGACAGGATTGGTGGGGCCAACGTCCTGACTTTC
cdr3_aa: CATGDRIGGANVLTF

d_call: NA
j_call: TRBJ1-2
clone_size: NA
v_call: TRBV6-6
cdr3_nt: TGTGCCAGCATCCCTGGACAGTCTACCAGCTACACCTTC
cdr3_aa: CASIPGQSTSYTF

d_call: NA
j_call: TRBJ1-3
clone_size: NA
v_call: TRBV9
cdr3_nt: TGTGCCAGCAGCGTATTTAGCTCTGGAAACACCATATATTTT
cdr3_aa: CASSVFSSGNTIYF

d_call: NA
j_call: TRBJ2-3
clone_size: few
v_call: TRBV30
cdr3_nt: TGTGCCTGGAGTACAGGGATGGGCACAGATACGCAGTATTTT
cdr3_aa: CAWSTGMGTDTQYF

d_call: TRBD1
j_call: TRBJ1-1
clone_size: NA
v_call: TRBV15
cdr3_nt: TGTGCCACCAGCACGACCGGGACAGGGAACACTGAAGCTTTCTTT
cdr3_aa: CATSTTGTGNTEAFF

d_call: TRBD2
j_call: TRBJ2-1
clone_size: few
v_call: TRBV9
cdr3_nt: TGTGCCAGCAGCTTGGGACTAGCGGGGCACAATGAGCAGTTCTTC
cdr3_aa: CASSLGLAGHNEQFF

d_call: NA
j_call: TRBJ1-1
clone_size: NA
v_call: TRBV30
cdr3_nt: TGTGCCTGGAGCCCCCGGTCTGAAGCTTTCTTT
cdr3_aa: CAWSPRSEAFF

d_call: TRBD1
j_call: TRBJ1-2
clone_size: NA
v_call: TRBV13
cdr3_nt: TGTGCCAGCAGCTTATATGGACAGGGGGCGGACTATGGCTACACCTTC
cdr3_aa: CASSLYGQGADYGYTF

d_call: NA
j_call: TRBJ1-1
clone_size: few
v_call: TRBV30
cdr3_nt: TGTGCCCGAAGGAGAGGGCGGGAGAACACTGAAGCTTTCTTT
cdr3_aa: CARRRGRENTEAFF

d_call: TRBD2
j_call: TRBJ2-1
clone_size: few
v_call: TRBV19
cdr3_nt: TGTGCCAGTAGTATAGCCTCGACTAGCGGGGGGGCCCGCTCCTACAATGAGCAGTTCTTC
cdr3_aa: CASSIASTSGGARSYNEQFF

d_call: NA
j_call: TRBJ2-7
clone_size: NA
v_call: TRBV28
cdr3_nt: TGTGCCAGCAGTTTATCGGGCAGGGGCTACGAGCAGTACTTC
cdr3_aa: CASSLSGRGYEQYF

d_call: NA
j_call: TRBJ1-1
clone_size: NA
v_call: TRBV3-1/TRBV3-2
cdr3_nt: TGTGCCAGCAGCCAAGCGAGACAGCCCTCCAAAGCTTTCTTT
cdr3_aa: CASSQARQPSKAFF